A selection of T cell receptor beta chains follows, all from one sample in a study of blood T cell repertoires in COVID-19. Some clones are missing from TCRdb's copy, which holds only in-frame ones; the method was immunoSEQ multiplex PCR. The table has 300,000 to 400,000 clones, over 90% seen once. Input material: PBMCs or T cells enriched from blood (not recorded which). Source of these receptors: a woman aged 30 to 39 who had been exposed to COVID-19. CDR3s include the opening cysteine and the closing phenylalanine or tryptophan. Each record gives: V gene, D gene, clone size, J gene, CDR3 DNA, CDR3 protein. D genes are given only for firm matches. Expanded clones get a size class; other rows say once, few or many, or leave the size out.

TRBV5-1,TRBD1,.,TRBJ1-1,TGCGCCAGCAGCTTGGTAGGACAGGGGATGGTCGGGACTGAAGCTTTCTTT,CASSLVGQGMVGTEAFF
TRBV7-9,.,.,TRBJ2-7,TGTGCCAGCAGCCCCCGTCCAGGGGACAATTTATACGAGCAGTACTTC,CASSPRPGDNLYEQYF
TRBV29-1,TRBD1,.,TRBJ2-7,TGCAGCGTTGAAGTAACAGGGGCTCCTCACGAGCAGTACTTC,CSVEVTGAPHEQYF
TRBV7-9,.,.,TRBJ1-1,TGTGCCAGCAGCTTAATTCGGGGCAGGGGAACTGAAGCTTTCTTT,CASSLIRGRGTEAFF
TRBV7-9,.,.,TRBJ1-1,TGTGCCAGCTCTGCAGGGTGGAACACTGAAGCTTTCTTT,CASSAGWNTEAFF
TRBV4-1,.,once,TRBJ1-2,TGCGCCAGCAGCCAAGTCTCTACAGGCAACTATGGCTACACCTTC,CASSQVSTGNYGYTF
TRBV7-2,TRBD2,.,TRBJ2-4,TGTGCCAGCAGCTTAGCCCCTAGCGGGGGTCAAAACATTCAGTACTTC,CASSLAPSGGQNIQYF
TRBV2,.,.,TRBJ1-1,TGTGCCAGCAGTGGTTTCATGAACACTGAAGCTTTCTTT,CASSGFMNTEAFF
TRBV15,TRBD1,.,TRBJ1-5,TGTGCCACCAGCGGCGGGACAGTTAATCAGCCCCAGCATTTT,CATSGGTVNQPQHF
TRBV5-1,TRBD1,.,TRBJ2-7,TGCGCCAGCGCACTGGACAGGGTGGACGAGCAGTACTTC,CASALDRVDEQYF
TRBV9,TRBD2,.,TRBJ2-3,TGTGCCAGCAGCGTAGTAATTCGTACTAGCGGGGGGGCCGGGGATACGCAGTATTTT,CASSVVIRTSGGAGDTQYF
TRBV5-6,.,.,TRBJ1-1,TGTGCCAGCAGCTATTCCCGGTGGACTGAAGCTTTCTTT,CASSYSRWTEAFF
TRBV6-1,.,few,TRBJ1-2,TGTGCCAGCAGTGAAGCGACTACGCAAGACTATGGCTACACCTTC,CASSEATTQDYGYTF
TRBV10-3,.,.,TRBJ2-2,TGTGCCATCAGTGTTTTGGGGGCAGGATCGGCCACCGGGGAGCTGTTTTTT,CAISVLGAGSATGELFF
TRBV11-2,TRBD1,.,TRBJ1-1,TGTGCCAGCAGCACGAGGACAGGGGGCTTGAACACTGAAGCTTTCTTT,CASSTRTGGLNTEAFF
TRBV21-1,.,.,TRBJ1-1,TGTGCCAGCAGAACCACCCCTCGGACAGGGTTTAACACTGAAGCTTTCTTT,CASRTTPRTGFNTEAFF
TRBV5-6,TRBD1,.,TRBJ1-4,TGTGCCAGCAGCGTGGGACAGCGAAATGAAAAACTGTTTTTT,CASSVGQRNEKLFF
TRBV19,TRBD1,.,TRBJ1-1,TGTGCCAGTAGTACCCTCGACAGGGTGCGAATGAACACTGAAGCTTTCTTT,CASSTLDRVRMNTEAFF
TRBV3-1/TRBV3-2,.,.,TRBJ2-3,TGTGCCAGCAGCCAAGTAATGTCAGGGGTTAGGTCGCAGTATTTT,CASSQVMSGVRSQYF
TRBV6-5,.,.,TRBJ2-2,TGTGCCAGCAGCTTGGCAGGGAAGATCGGGGAGCTGTTTTTT,CASSLAGKIGELFF
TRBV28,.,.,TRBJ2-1,TGTGCCAGCAGTTCATTCAGGGTAAATGAGCAGTTCTTC,CASSSFRVNEQFF
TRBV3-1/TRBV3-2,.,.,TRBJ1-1,TGTGCCAGCAGCCAGCGGGACGGCAACACTGAAGCTTTCTTT,CASSQRDGNTEAFF
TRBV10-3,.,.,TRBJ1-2,TGTGCCATCAGTGAGTCCCGCAGGGATGGCTACACCTTC,CAISESRRDGYTF
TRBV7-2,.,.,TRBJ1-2,TGTGCCAGCAGCCAGGGGAACTATGGCTACACCTTC,CASSQGNYGYTF
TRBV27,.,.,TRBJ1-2,TGTGCCAGCACCACTGGCAGGGGAAGGTATGGCTACACCTTC,CASTTGRGRYGYTF
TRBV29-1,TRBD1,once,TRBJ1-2,TGCAGCGTTGAAGTTGCCGACAGGGGAATAGGCTACACCTTC,CSVEVADRGIGYTF
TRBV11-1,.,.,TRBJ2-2,TGTGCCAGCAAATCAGGCCGCGCGAACACCGGGGAGCTGTTTTTT,CASKSGRANTGELFF
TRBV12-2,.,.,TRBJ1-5,TGTGCAAGTCGCTTGACGGGGGGTCAGCCCCAGCATTTT,CASRLTGGQPQHF
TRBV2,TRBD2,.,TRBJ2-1,TGTGCCAGCAGGACCGGGTTCGGGACTAGCGGGGGGACCGTCAATGAGCAGTTCTTC,CASRTGFGTSGGTVNEQFF
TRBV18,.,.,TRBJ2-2,TGTGCCAGCTCACCACGGGGGCGGCTTTACACCGGGGAGCTGTTTTTT,CASSPRGRLYTGELFF
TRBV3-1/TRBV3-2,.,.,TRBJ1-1,TGTGCCAGCAGCCAAGAAACCGCGGGGGCCCCGACGTGGACTGAAGCTTTCTTT,CASSQETAGAPTWTEAFF
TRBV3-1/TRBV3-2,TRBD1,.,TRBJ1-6,TGTGCCAGCAGCCGAAGACAGGGGTTTAATTCACCCCTCCACTTT,CASSRRQGFNSPLHF
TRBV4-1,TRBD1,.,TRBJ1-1,TGCGCCAGCAGCCCCGGACAGGGAAGTACCGAGATCACTGAAGCTTTCTTT,CASSPGQGSTEITEAFF
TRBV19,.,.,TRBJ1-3,TGTGCCAGTAGTGTCCAGGGCCGCGGAAACACCATATATTTT,CASSVQGRGNTIYF
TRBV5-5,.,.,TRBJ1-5,TGTGCCAGCAGCTTAGGCCCCCAGGGTATCAATCAGCCCCAGCATTTT,CASSLGPQGINQPQHF
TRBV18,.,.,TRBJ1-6,TGTGCCAGCTCAGCAACTGGTACCGTTTCACCCCTCCACTTT,CASSATGTVSPLHF
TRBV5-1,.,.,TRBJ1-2,TGCGCCAGCAGCTTGGCATGGACCCAGGGGGGCTACACCTTC,CASSLAWTQGGYTF
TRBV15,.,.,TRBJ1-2,TGTGCCACCAGCAGAGCTCCAGGGGTGGGCTACACCTTC,CATSRAPGVGYTF
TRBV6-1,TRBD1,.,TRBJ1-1,TGTGCCAGCAGTGAACAGGGGGCTAGAACTGAAGCTTTCTTT,CASSEQGARTEAFF
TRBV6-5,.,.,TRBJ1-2,TGTGCCAGCAGCGAGAGGGGGTCGGTTGATGGCTACACCTTC,CASSERGSVDGYTF
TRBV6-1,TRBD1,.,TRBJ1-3,TGTGCCAGCAGTGAAGCCTACCTGGGACAGGGAGAGTTTGGAAACACCATATATTTT,CASSEAYLGQGEFGNTIYF
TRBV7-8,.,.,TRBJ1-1,TGTGCCAGCAGCTTAGCGTCGGGGGACTTGAGGACTGAAGCTTTCTTT,CASSLASGDLRTEAFF
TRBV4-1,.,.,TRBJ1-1,TGCGCCAGCAGGGGGCTTAACACTGAAGCTTTCTTT,CASRGLNTEAFF
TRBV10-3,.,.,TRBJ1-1,TGTGCCATCAGTGAGTGGGGAGGGTCGAACACTGAAGCTTTCTTT,CAISEWGGSNTEAFF
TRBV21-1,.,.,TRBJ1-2,TGTGCCAGCAGCAACGAGGACAGGGCCCGTTATGGCTACACCTTC,CASSNEDRARYGYTF
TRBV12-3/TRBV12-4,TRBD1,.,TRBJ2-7,TGTGCCAGTCGGACAGGGGACGTCGCCGAGCAGTACTTC,CASRTGDVAEQYF
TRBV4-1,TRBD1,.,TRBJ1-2,TGCGCCAGCAGCCAAGTTAAGCAGGGGGTGCTTAACTATGGCTACACCTTC,CASSQVKQGVLNYGYTF
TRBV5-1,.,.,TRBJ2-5,TGCGCCAGCAGCTTTTCCCCCACAGGTCAAGAGACCCAGTACTTC,CASSFSPTGQETQYF